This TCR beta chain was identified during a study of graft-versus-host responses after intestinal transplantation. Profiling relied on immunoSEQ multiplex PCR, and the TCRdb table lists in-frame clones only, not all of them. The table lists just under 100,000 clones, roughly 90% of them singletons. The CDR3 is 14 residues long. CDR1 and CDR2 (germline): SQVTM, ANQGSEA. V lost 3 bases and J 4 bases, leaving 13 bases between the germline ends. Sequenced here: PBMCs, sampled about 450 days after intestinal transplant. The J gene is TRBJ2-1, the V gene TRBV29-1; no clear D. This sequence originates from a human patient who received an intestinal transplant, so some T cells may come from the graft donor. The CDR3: CSVDLDLSYNEQFF. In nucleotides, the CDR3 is TGCAGCGTTGATCTGGACCTATCGTACAATGAGCAGTTCTTC.